This T cell receptor (beta chain) was obtained from a study of OX40 agonist ivuxolimab in advanced cancers. The method was immunoSEQ multiplex PCR; TCRdb's version includes in-frame clones alone and lacks a portion of them. This table has about 76,000 clones, roughly 91% appearing once. Points from the study as a whole: Averaged across samples, CD8+ T cells carried more expanded clones than CD4+ did.

A note on this clone: Its antigen is as yet unknown. Other DNA variants within this sample encode the same CDR3.

The TCR was taken from an adult with an advanced solid tumor such as melanoma, head and neck, liver or kidney cancer. The source was CD4+ or CD8+ T cells sorted from blood, collected in a trial of the OX40 agonist ivuxolimab.

The CDR3 reads CASSVGGGTYEQYF. The CDR3 DNA sequence: TGTGCCAGCAGCGTAGGCGGGGGTACCTACGAGCAGTACTTC. V is TRBV9 and J is TRBJ2-7; 7 bases map to TRBD2. The V gene's germline CDR1 is SGDLS and CDR2 YYNGEE. The CDR3 consists of 14 residues. V shed 0 bases and J 2 bases; nucleotides not matched to a gene: 2.